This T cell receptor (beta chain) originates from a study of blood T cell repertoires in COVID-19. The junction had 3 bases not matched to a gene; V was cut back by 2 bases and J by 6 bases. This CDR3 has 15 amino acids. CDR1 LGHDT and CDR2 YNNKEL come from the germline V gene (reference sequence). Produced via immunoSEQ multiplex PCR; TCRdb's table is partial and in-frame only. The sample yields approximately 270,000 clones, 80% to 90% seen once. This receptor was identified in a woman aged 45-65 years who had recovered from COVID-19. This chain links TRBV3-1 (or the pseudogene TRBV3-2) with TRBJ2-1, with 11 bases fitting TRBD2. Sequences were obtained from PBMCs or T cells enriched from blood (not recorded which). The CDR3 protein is CASSQRSGRVNEQFF. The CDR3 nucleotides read TGTGCCAGCAGCCAACGTAGCGGGAGGGTCAATGAGCAGTTCTTC.